Listed here are 22 T cell receptor beta chains from one sample, sequenced in a study of T cell responses to AZD1222 COVID-19 vaccine. Assay: immunoSEQ multiplex PCR; the TCRdb copy retains only in-frame clones and omits some. The repertoire holds 89,000 or so clones, with 80% to 95% as singletons. The source material was peripheral blood, sampled 28 days after the second AZD1222 dose. The receptor set was obtained from an adult who received the AZD1222 COVID-19 vaccine.

The gene calls are TRBV11-2 and TRBJ2-7; 8 positions agree with TRBD1. The trim removed 1 base at V and 4 bases at J, leaving 3 bases unmatched. Germline CDR1 SGHAT, CDR2 FQNNGV. This CDR3 is built from 14 residues. CDR3 coding DNA: TGTGCCAGCAGCTTAGGGACAGGGATGTACGAGCAGTACTTC. Its translation is CASSLGTGMYEQYF.

The V and J genes are TRBV20-1 and TRBJ1-1; the D is unclear. This CDR3 has 11 residues. Germline assignment: CDR1 DFQATT and CDR2 SNEGSKA (reference sequence). CDR3 nucleotides: TGCAGGGCGGCCGTAGGGACTGAAGCTTTCTTT. It is translated as CRAAVGTEAFF.

This chain connects TRBV9 to TRBJ1-2, with D unresolved. Per the germline V gene, CDR1 is SGDLS and CDR2 is YYNGEE. This CDR3 is 12 amino acids long. V shed 0 bases and J shed 8 bases, with 8 bases lying between them. Here the CDR3 reads CASSVVGSGYTF. In DNA, the CDR3 is TGTGCCAGCAGCGTAGTCGGGTCCGGCTACACCTTC. Full variable domain (missing parts from reference TRBV9 and TRBJ1-2): DSGVTQTPKHLITATGQRVTLRCSPRSGDLSVYWYQQSLDQGLQFLIQYYNGEERAKGNILERFSAQQFPDLHSELNLSSLELGDSALYFCASSVVGSGYTFGSGTRLTVV.

A remark on this clone: Other DNA sequences in the sample encode the same CDR3. The chain couples TRBV19 to TRBJ2-3; the D is unclear. V lost 2 bases, J lost 5 bases, and 2 bases lay in between. This CDR3 is 11 amino acids long. Germline V gene lookup returns CDR1 LNHDA and CDR2 SQIVND (reference sequence). CDR3: CASSIRDTQYF. DNA for the CDR3: TGTGCCAGTAGTATACGAGATACGCAGTATTTT. The full variable domain, in which reference TRBV19 and TRBJ2-3 provide the parts outside the CDR3, is DGGITQSPKYLFRKEGQNVTLSCEQNLNHDAMYWYRQDPGQGLRLIYYSQIVNDFQKGDIAEGYSVSREKKESFPLTVTSAQKNPTAFYLCASSIRDTQYFGPGTRLTVL.

The chain is built from TRBV5-4 and TRBJ2-7; D might be TRBD2 (6 bases). Deletions cut 4 bases from V and 2 bases from J, with 13 bases between. Germline CDR1 SGHNT, CDR2 YYREEE (reference sequence). The CDR3 length is 14 residues. The CDR3 is CASSTGTSTYEQYF. Here the CDR3 DNA reads TGTGCCAGCAGCACCGGGACTTCAACCTACGAGCAGTACTTC.

This clone was picked up a small number of times. This chain uses TRBV11-3 with TRBJ1-5, with D tentatively TRBD1 (6 bases). The CDR3 is 17 residues long. Germline values: CDR1 SGHNT, CDR2 YENEEA. V was pared by 0 bases and J by 3 bases, with 15 bases between. In DNA, the CDR3 is TGTGCCAGCAGCTTAGATCGACAGGACAGTTCCAATCAGCCCCAGCATTTT. This codes for CASSLDRQDSSNQPQHF.

The rearrangement links TRBV7-3 to TRBJ2-5; 7 nucleotides match TRBD1. The CDR3 loop spans 13 amino acids. From germline, CDR1 is SGHTA and CDR2 FQGTGA. The junction had 0 bases not matched to a gene; V was cut back by 3 bases and J by 2 bases. In DNA form, the CDR3 reads TGTGCCAGCAGCTTGGACAGGCAAGAGACCCAGTACTTC. Translated, it gives CASSLDRQETQYF.

This chain uses TRBV6-5 with TRBJ1-1, with a tentative D call TRBD1 (6 bases). The ends were cut back, 6 bases at V and 1 base at J, with 12 bases in the middle. The CDR3 contains 14 residues. CDR1 is MNHEY and CDR2 is SVGAGI in the germline V gene. Here the CDR3 reads CASSPGGGNTEAFF. In DNA, the CDR3 is TGTGCCAGCAGCCCCGGGGGCGGGAACACTGAAGCTTTCTTT.

This clone was detected a few times. The chain uses TRBV4-2 and TRBJ2-7, with TRBD2 identical over 9 bases. The length of the CDR3 is 15 residues. The V gene's germline CDR1 is LGHNA and CDR2 YNFKEQ. V trimming: 0 bases; J trimming: 2 bases; junction bases outside the gene matches: 2. The DNA of the CDR3 is TGTGCCAGCAGCCAAGAGGCGGGGGGGGCCTACGAGCAGTACTTC. This codes for CASSQEAGGAYEQYF.

V usage is TRBV7-8 and J usage is TRBJ2-3; D is ambiguous. CDR3 length: 12 amino acids. In germline, CDR1 is SGHVS, CDR2 FQNEAQ. Trimming took 8 bases from V and 2 from J, leaving 8 bases between them. CDR3 nucleotides: TGTGCCAGCCGCACTAACACAGATACGCAGTATTTT. It codes for CASRTNTDTQYF.

The J gene is TRBJ1-2, the V gene TRBV7-3; unclear D gene. The germline V and J ends were trimmed by 0 bases and 1 base, with 6 bases remaining between them. Per the germline V gene, CDR1 is SGHTA and CDR2 is FQGTGA. This CDR3 has 14 residues. In DNA, the CDR3 is TGTGCCAGCAGCTTAACGAGCCATAACTATGGCTACACCTTC. Its translation is CASSLTSHNYGYTF.

V and J are TRBV12-3 or TRBV12-4 and TRBJ2-5, with unresolved D. This CDR3 spans 13 amino acids. V shed 3 bases and J shed 7 bases, with 12 bases lying between them. This CDR3 is CASSLFRGGTQYF. The CDR3 nucleotides are TGTGCCAGCAGTTTGTTTCGTGGCGGGACCCAGTACTTC.

The chain has TRBV6-2 or TRBV6-3 and TRBJ2-3; TRBD2 agrees at 11 bases. Germline-derived CDR1 and CDR2 are MNHEY and SVGEGT. V was clipped by 6 bases and J by 5 bases; unmatched bases: 10. The CDR3 totals 16 residues. CDR3 region: CASSPGTSGEEDTQYF. CDR3 nucleotides: TGTGCCAGCAGCCCCGGGACTAGCGGAGAAGAAGATACGCAGTATTTT.

The chain uses TRBV2 and TRBJ1-4; 7 bases match TRBD1. V was pared by 4 bases and J by 3 bases, with 8 bases of the junction left unmatched. From germline, CDR1 is SNHLY and CDR2 FYNNEI. CDR3 length: 16 residues. Written as DNA, the CDR3 is TGTGCCAGCAGTGGCAACAGGGGAGAAGCTAATGAAAAACTGTTTTTT. Its translation: CASSGNRGEANEKLFF. Using reference TRBV2 and TRBJ1-4 for the parts outside the CDR3, the full variable domain is EPEVTQTPSHQVTQMGQEVILRCVPISNHLYFYWYRQILGQKVEFLVSFYNNEISEKSEIFDDQFSVERPDGSNFTLKIRSTKLEDSAMYFCASSGNRGEANEKLFFGSGTQLSVL.

The chain recombines TRBV28 with TRBJ1-1; no clear D. Germline CDR1 MDHEN, CDR2 SYDVKM. V was trimmed by 2 bases and J by 5 bases, leaving 12 bases between them. CDR3 length: 14 residues. The DNA for the CDR3 is TGTGCCAGCAGTTTAAACAGTTTGTATACTGAAGCTTTCTTT. It translates to CASSLNSLYTEAFF.

In DNA form, the CDR3 reads TGTGCCAGCAGCCAGGGCGGGACTAGGCGGGTTGAGCAGTTCTTC. This encodes CASSQGGTRRVEQFF. The chain couples TRBV14 to TRBJ2-1; 8 nucleotides line up with TRBD2. The V segment lost 3 bases and the J segment 9 bases; nucleotides outside the gene matches: 10. The CDR3 is 15 amino acids. Per germline, CDR1 SGHDN and CDR2 FVKESK.

This clone occurred a few times. The rearrangement links TRBV27 to TRBJ1-2; TRBD1 matches 7 bases. Unmatched junction bases numbered 12, after V lost 5 bases and J lost 6 bases. The CDR3 contains 15 residues. Germline loops: CDR1 MNHEY, CDR2 SMNVEV (reference sequence). The CDR3 sequence: CASSPWTQGSDGYTF. The CDR3 DNA follows: TGTGCCAGCAGTCCTTGGACACAGGGGAGTGATGGCTACACCTTC.

The chain has TRBV19 and TRBJ1-5, with a possible D match to TRBD1 (5 bases). CDR1 LNHDA and CDR2 SQIVND come from the germline V gene (reference sequence). V gave up 4 bases and J gave up 5 bases, with 9 bases separating them. The CDR3 runs 13 residues. The CDR3 spells CASSTGGYQPQHF. The CDR3 nucleotides are TGTGCCAGTAGTACCGGGGGGTATCAGCCCCAGCATTTT.

CDR3 bases: TGTGCCAGCAGTGACACGTGGCAGGGGTATGGCTACACCTTC. This codes for CASSDTWQGYGYTF. This chain joins TRBV6-1 and TRBJ1-2; D may be TRBD1 (6 bases). V shed 3 bases and J shed 5 bases, with 13 bases lying between them. Germline V gene lookup returns CDR1 MNHNS and CDR2 SASEGT. The CDR3 has 14 amino acids.

The CDR3, as DNA: TGCGCCAGCAGCCTCGGGACAGGGGATGAAAAACTGTTTTTT. It specifies CASSLGTGDEKLFF. J is TRBJ1-4 and V is TRBV5-1, with TRBD1 matching 10 bases. This CDR3 is 14 amino acids long. Germline assignment: CDR1 SGHRS and CDR2 YFSETQ. The V and J ends lost 4 bases and 6 bases, in that order; junction bases with no gene match: 3.

This clone has only a few counts. V and J are TRBV30 and TRBJ1-6; TRBD1 matches at 7 bases. Per germline, CDR1 GTSNPN and CDR2 SVGIG (reference sequence). CDR3 length: 15 residues. J was trimmed by 0 bases and V by 8 bases; bases with no gene match: 7. The CDR3 protein is CAGRDSSSYNSPLHF. The CDR3, as DNA: TGTGCCGGCCGGGACAGTAGCTCCTATAATTCACCCCTCCACTTT.

V is TRBV5-5 and J is TRBJ1-2, with D possibly TRBD1 on 6 matching bases. V was clipped by 4 bases and J by 1 base, with 11 bases between them. CDR3 length: 14 residues. CDR1 and CDR2 from the germline V gene are SGHKS and YYEKEE (reference sequence). The CDR3 is CASSRGASNYGYTF. The CDR3 nucleotides read TGTGCCAGCAGCAGGGGGGCCAGTAACTATGGCTACACCTTC. Combining the CDR3 with reference TRBV5-5 and TRBJ1-2 gives the whole variable domain DAGVTQSPTHLIKTRGQQVTLRCSPISGHKSVSWYQQVLGQGPQFIFQYYEKEERGRGNFPDRFSARQFPNYSSELNVNALLLGDSALYLCASSRGASNYGYTFGSGTRLTVV.